The present T cell receptor (beta chain) was sequenced within a study of cytomegalovirus exposure and HLA in healthy donors. PCR used 60 Vbeta primers and 13 Jbeta primers. How the authors handled the data: A follow-up analysis tallied 73 million or so unique TCR beta chains, roughly 11 million shared. Using immunoSEQ multiplex PCR, the repertoire was profiled, and TCRdb retains in-frame clones only, with some absent. D and trimming were read from the DNA, whereas the V and J calls and clone size are those reported in that table. The repertoire holds about 180,000 clones, 84% seen once, with roughly 5.2% in the top ten. The germline V gene has CDR1 SQVTM and CDR2 ANQGSEA. The CDR3 runs 13 residues. J gave up 14 bases and V 1 base, and 6 bases lay outside the gene matches.

The sample was PBMCs. The TCR originated in a girl between 10 and 17 years old in good health and CMV-seropositive. V usage is TRBV29-1 and J usage is TRBJ2-3, with 13 positions matching TRBD2. For the CDR3, the DNA is TGCAGCGTTGAAGGACTAGCGGGGGGCCATAGGTATTTT. It translates to CSVEGLAGGHRYF.